Below are 27 T cell receptor beta chains sequenced from a single sample in a study of tumor and adjacent non-tumor tissue in lung cancer. The library came from three nested PCR rounds adapted from ARM-PCR protocols. TCRdb reanalysed the multiplex PCR reads using MiXCR and keeps one entry per CDR3 protein. The profile shows roughly 74,000 distinct CDR3 sequences, approximately 82% of them singletons. RNA was extracted from bulk tissue without any cell sorting. Distant lung tissue was collected more than 3 cm away from the tumor edge. The sample comprised distant non-tumor lung tissue. The receptors come from a man between 65 and 80 years old with non-small cell lung cancer.

The J gene is TRBJ1-1, the V gene TRBV29-1, with D possibly matching TRBD1 (5 bases). The CDR3 totals 14 residues. Germline CDR1 SQVTM, CDR2 ANQGSEA. V shed 6 bases and J shed 5 bases, with 19 bases lying between them. CDR3 loop: CSVFGHRTKTEAFF. In DNA, the CDR3 is TGCAGCGTCTTCGGACATCGAACTAAAACTGAAGCTTTCTTT.

This chain links TRBV29-1 with TRBJ2-3; D might be TRBD1 or TRBD2, each matching 6 bases. In germline, CDR1 is SQVTM, CDR2 ANQGSEA. This CDR3 contains 17 residues. V dropped 8 bases and J dropped 3 bases, with 27 bases sitting between them. The CDR3 loop reads CSLLPYVIRGDTDTQYF. Written as DNA, the CDR3 is TGCAGCTTACTCCCATATGTGATAAGGGGGGATACAGATACGCAGTATTTT.

In the case of this clonotype: This may be a read error, as it is one base from a much larger clone. The rearrangement joins TRBV20-1 to TRBJ2-7; no definite D call. The CDR3 totals 13 residues. Looked up from germline, CDR1 is DFQATT and CDR2 is SNEGSKA (reference sequence). CDR3 DNA sequence: TGCAGTGTTAGAAGCTCAGTTTCCTACGAGCAGTACTTC. It encodes CSVRSSVSYEQYF.

J is TRBJ1-1 and V is TRBV6-5, with D tentatively TRBD1 (6 bases). Per germline, CDR1 MNHEY and CDR2 SVGAGI. This CDR3 has 15 amino acids. V lost 0 bases to trimming and J lost 4 bases, with 12 bases between them. CDR3 bases: TGTGCCAGCAGTTACTCACCCCGGGGGCTCACTGAAGCTTTCTTT. It yields the protein CASSYSPRGLTEAFF.

About this clonotype itself: It may be a read error: a sequence one base away is much more abundant. The chain couples TRBV4-2 to TRBJ2-5; a weak D match, TRBD2 (6 bases). This CDR3 is 17 amino acids long. CDR1 and CDR2 from the germline V gene are LGHNA and YNFKEQ. CDR3 region: CASSQGRWGVLGETHYF. DNA of the CDR3: TGTGCCAGCAGCCAAGGACGATGGGGGGTTTTAGGGGAGACCCATTACTTC.

The CDR3 loop reads CASGRTLVGEGDERYF. DNA of the CDR3: TGCGCCAGCGGCCGGACACTAGTGGGAGAGGGGGACGAGCGATACTTC. The chain is built from TRBV4-1 and TRBJ2-7; the D gene is possibly TRBD1 (6 bases). The CDR3 length is 16 residues. Germline V gene data show CDR1 as MGHRA and CDR2 as YSYEKL. V was trimmed by 8 bases and J by 13 bases, leaving 33 bases between them.

A word on this clonotype: One junction end does not reproduce the germline sequence, and a read error may be involved. V usage is TRBV11-2 and J usage is TRBJ2-7; D is perhaps TRBD2 (5 bases). CDR3 length equals 15 residues. CDR1 and CDR2 from the germline V gene are SGHAT and FQNNGV. Here the CDR3 reads CASSLYQEAPYEQYF. CDR3 bases: TGTGCGAGCAGCCTATATCAGGAGGCCCCCTACGAGCAGTACTTC. The variable domain in full, completed from reference TRBV11-2 and TRBJ2-7, reads EAGVAQSPRYKIIEKRQSVAFWCNPISGHATLYWYQQILGQGPKLLIQFQNNGVVDDSQLPKDRFSAERLKGVDSTLKIQPAKLEDSAVYLCASSLYQEAPYEQYFGPGTRLTVT.

This clonotype appeared a single time. Because it lacks the conserved phenylalanine or tryptophan at the end, this CDR3 is likely a read error. The CDR3 region has the DNA TGTGCCATCAGTGTCGGGACAGGAGAAGAGACCCAGTACTTG. Amino acid sequence: CAISVGTGEETQYL. The chain combines TRBV10-3 with TRBJ2-5; TRBD1 matches 8 bases. Germline V gene lookup returns CDR1 ENHRY and CDR2 SYGVKD. Trimming cost V 4 bases and J 3 bases; bases outside gene matches: 4. The CDR3 runs to 14 residues.

A note on this clonotype: The junction shows a germline mismatch at one end, possibly a read error. J is TRBJ1-2 and V is TRBV29-1; no clear D gene. The CDR3 covers 14 residues. Germline V gene sequence: CDR1 SQVTM, CDR2 ANQGSEA. CDR3: CSVDHPGQCSGYTF. The CDR3 DNA reads TGCAGCGTTGACCACCCTGGCCAGTGCTCTGGCTACACTTTC.

Comment on this clonotype: This likely comes from a read error, as the CDR3 has no conserved phenylalanine or tryptophan at its end. The limits of the CDR3 on the DNA are not certain, so only TCRdb's listed CDR3 is given. This sequence joins TRBV29-1 and TRBJ2-7; the listed D gene, TRBD2, was not tested against the DNA. The CDR3 comprises 15 residues, both ends counted. The germline V gene encodes CDR1 SQVTM and CDR2 ANQGSEA. The CDR3 protein is CSVGESAGPSGEQYL.

The chain is built from TRBV10-3 and TRBJ2-1; 9 nucleotides match TRBD1. The V and J ends lost 9 bases and 8 bases, in that order; junction bases with no gene match: 11. Looked up from germline, CDR1 is ENHRY and CDR2 is SYGVKD. CDR3 length equals 14 residues. The CDR3 region is CAINSGQGIHEQFF. CDR3 nucleotide sequence: TGTGCCATTAACTCGGGACAGGGAATACATGAGCAGTTCTTC.

This chain joins TRBV6-2 or TRBV6-3 and TRBJ1-1; TRBD1 might be the D (5 bases). Trimming left V 8 bases short and J 8 bases short, with 24 bases between. Germline CDR1 reads MNHEY; CDR2 reads SVGEGT. The CDR3 length is 15 residues. In DNA, the CDR3 is TGTGCCAGCCGACCTTTTGTTGGACATAGTAGAGAAGCTTTCTTT. This translates into CASRPFVGHSREAFF.

For this clonotype: One end of the junction is discordant with germline, which a read error may explain. The chain combines TRBV11-1 with TRBJ2-1, with D possibly matching TRBD1 (6 bases). Germline V CDR1 and CDR2: SGHAT, FQDESV (reference sequence). The CDR3 sequence is 14 residues long. DNA of the CDR3: TGTGCCAGCAGCTTAGCGGGGGCTTACAATGAGCTGTTCTTC. Amino acids: CASSLAGAYNELFF.

With regard to this clonotype: This is likely a read error, given that the CDR3 carries no conserved phenylalanine or tryptophan at its end. The V call is TRBV5-4, the J call TRBJ2-7, with D perhaps assigned TRBD1 or TRBD2 (5 bases each). Germline CDR1 reads SGHNT; CDR2 reads YYREEE (reference sequence). The CDR3 runs to 13 residues. The germline V and J ends were trimmed by 9 bases and 6 bases, with 19 bases remaining between them. The CDR3 region is CANSSIGTAEQYL. The CDR3 DNA is TGTGCCAACAGTTCAATCGGGACGGCCGAGCAGTACTTA.

Notes on this clonotype: The final CDR3 position lacks the conserved phenylalanine or tryptophan, pointing to a likely read error. This sequence joins TRBV6-5 and TRBJ1-1; tentatively, D is TRBD1 (6 bases). Looked up from germline, CDR1 is MNHEY and CDR2 is SVGAGI. The CDR3 contains 15 residues. CDR3 sequence: CSSSYSGRGLGEAFL. The CDR3 nucleotides are TGTTCCAGCAGTTACTCAGGTCGGGGGCTGGGTGAAGCTTTCTTA.

As to this clonotype: The CDR3 carries no conserved terminal phenylalanine or tryptophan, so it likely arises from a read error. The chain combines TRBV4-1 with TRBJ2-7; TRBD2 agrees at 11 bases. CDR3 size: 16 residues. Germline V gene data show CDR1 as MGHRA and CDR2 as YSYEKL. V trimming: 4 bases; J trimming: 8 bases; junction bases outside the gene matches: 13. CDR3 coding DNA: TGCGCCAGCAGCCGCACACTAGCGGGAGAGGGGGACAAGCAGTACATC. It encodes CASSRTLAGEGDKQYI.

There are a few counts of this clonotype. This may come from a read error, since a much larger clone is one base off. The chain couples TRBV6-1 to TRBJ2-7; 10 bases are a match to TRBD1. Unmatched junction bases numbered 6, after V lost 5 bases and J lost 5 bases. The CDR3 is made up of 14 amino acids. Per the germline V gene, CDR1 is MNHNS and CDR2 is SASEGT. The CDR3 coding sequence is TGTGCCAGCAGTCCGACAGGGGGCAAACACGAGCAGTACTTC. Its translation: CASSPTGGKHEQYF.

By sample share, this clonotype is medium-sized. The chain is built from TRBV6-2 or TRBV6-3 and TRBJ2-1; D is unclear. The CDR3 loop spans 13 amino acids. V gave up 7 bases and J gave up 4 bases, with 11 bases separating them. The germline gives CDR1 MNHEY, CDR2 SVGEGT. CDR3 nucleotides: TGTGCCAGCAACAGAGGCGGTTACAATGAGCAGTTCTTC. It encodes CASNRGGYNEQFF.

In the case of this clonotype: Since no conserved phenylalanine or tryptophan closes the CDR3, a read error is the likely cause. The chain recombines TRBV11-3 with TRBJ1-2; D call uncertain. Trimming removed 11 bases from V and 4 bases from J, with 23 bases in between. There are 15 residues in the CDR3. CDR1 and CDR2 (germline): SGHNT, YENEEA. CDR3 loop: CAGSLEHGRTYGYTI. CDR3 DNA: TGTGCCGGTAGCTTAGAACACGGACGGACCTATGGCTACACCATC.

This clonotype showed up just a few times. V gene TRBV19 combines with J gene TRBJ2-1; D unresolved. Trimming shortened V by 2 bases and J by 3 bases, and 8 bases separated the two germline ends. This CDR3 has 14 residues. Germline lookup yields CDR1 LNHDA and CDR2 SQIVND (reference sequence). This CDR3 is CASSIIGVYNEQFF. In nucleotides, the CDR3 is TGTGCCAGTAGTATAATTGGGGTCTACAATGAGCAGTTCTTC.

The chain links TRBV6-1 to TRBJ1-6, with D possibly TRBD1 on 5 matching bases. V lost 9 bases and J 10 bases, leaving 19 bases between the germline ends. The germline gives CDR1 MNHNS, CDR2 SASEGT. CDR3 length: 14 amino acids. As DNA, the CDR3 is TGTGCCAGAAGGGAGCAGGGAGGGAACTCACCCCTCCACTTT. Encoded protein: CARREQGGNSPLHF.

In the case of this clonotype: At one of its ends the junction is not consistent with the germline gene, which may arise from a read error. This chain joins TRBV4-3 and TRBJ2-7; TRBD2 matches 8 bases. Germline-derived CDR1 and CDR2 are LGHNA and YSLEER. This CDR3 contains 20 residues. The CDR3 sequence is CASSQEMGLVGPDGSYEQYF. The CDR3 DNA is TGCGCCAGCAGTCAAGAAATGGGACTAGTGGGTCCCGACGGCTCCTATGAGCAGTACTTC.

As concerns this clonotype: A much larger clonotype is one base distant, so this may be a read error. The chain couples TRBV20-1 to TRBJ1-2, with 7 positions matching TRBD1. Germline V gene data show CDR1 as DFQATT and CDR2 as SNEGSKA (reference sequence). CDR3 length: 14 amino acids. V gave up 4 bases and J gave up 3 bases; unmatched junction bases: 8. CDR3 coding DNA: TGCAGTGCTATAACAGGGGCTGGGTACTATGGCTACACCTTC. Protein sequence: CSAITGAGYYGYTF.

For this clonotype: This CDR3 is missing its conserved last phenylalanine or tryptophan, likely due to a read error. V usage is TRBV20-1 and J usage is TRBJ2-5; D call uncertain. Germline V gives CDR1 DFQATT, CDR2 SNEGSKA (reference sequence). V lost 4 bases, J lost 2 bases, and 17 bases lay in between. The CDR3 totals 15 residues. The CDR3 protein is CSATIPLTAQETQYI. The CDR3 DNA sequence: TGCAGTGCTACAATCCCCCTAACGGCTCAAGAGACCCAGTACATC.

As regards this clonotype: A junction end diverges from the germline sequence, so it may reflect a read error. The chain couples TRBV6-2 or TRBV6-3 to TRBJ2-7, with D possibly called TRBD1 or TRBD2 (5 bases each). Germline V gene data show CDR1 as MNHEY and CDR2 as SVGEGT. The CDR3 consists of 15 residues. The DNA for the CDR3 is TGTGCCAGCAGTACTAGTACAAGGGGATCCTACGACCAGTACTTC. This codes for CASSTSTRGSYDQYF.

Points on this clonotype: Likely a read error: the CDR3 ends without its conserved phenylalanine or tryptophan. This rearrangement joins TRBV29-1 to TRBJ2-1; 7 positions match TRBD2. CDR3 length: 14 amino acids. Losses at the gene ends were 3 bases for V and 4 bases for J; bases not matched to a gene: 6. Germline CDR1 reads SQVTM; CDR2 reads ANQGSEA. In DNA, the CDR3 is TGCAGCGTTGACGTGGCGGGAGTGTACAATGAGCAGTTCGTC. Its translation is CSVDVAGVYNEQFV.

With regard to this clonotype: Mismatch with germline at one junction end may stem from a read error. The chain has TRBV10-2 and TRBJ1-1; TRBD1 agrees at 9 bases. The CDR3 length is 12 residues. CDR1 is WSHSY and CDR2 is SAAADI in the germline V gene. This chain's CDR3 is CASRDRGAEVFF. The CDR3 nucleotides are TGCGCCAGCAGGGACAGGGGTGCTGAAGTTTTCTTT.